This TCR beta chain was recovered during a study of early T cells in non-severe SARS-CoV-2 infection. About the research overall: Bulk RNA taken from unsorted whole blood was sequenced, leaving chains unpaired. Study-wide results and limits: The study's VDJdb matching favored anti-spike CD8 responses and missed private and CD4 specificities.

Trimming took 6 bases from V and 9 from J; bases not matched to a gene: 6. The CDR3 consists of 14 residues. About this clonotype itself: The antigen remains undetermined.

Unique molecular identifiers were affixed to single, distinct cDNA molecules. TCRdb re-called the 5' RACE reads through MiXCR, storing one row per CDR3 protein. The table lists some 80,000 distinct CDR3 sequences, 8.5% to 12% of them singletons. This sequence originates from an adult who was a healthcare worker with PCR-confirmed SARS-CoV-2 infection or an uninfected control (not recorded which). The sequences come from whole blood, collected at baseline. This chain links TRBV12-3 or TRBV12-4 with TRBJ2-1; 12 positions match TRBD2. In DNA, the CDR3 is TGTGCCAGCAGCTCCCTAGCGGGAGGGGTTGAGCAGTTCTTC. Translation gives CASSSLAGGVEQFF.